Below are 25 T cell receptor beta chains sequenced from a single sample in a study of T cell changes during pregnancy in multiple sclerosis. Clones were sequenced by immunoSEQ multiplex PCR, and TCRdb holds only the in-frame ones, with some missing. The table lists some 60,000 clones, more than 85% of them singletons. Sample: peripheral blood, taken after pregnancy. The receptors derive from a female donor in good health, enrolled as a control in a pregnancy study.

The chain is built from TRBV11-3 and TRBJ1-1; D possibly corresponds to TRBD1 (6 bases). The CDR3 covers 13 residues. Trimming removed 5 bases from V and 10 bases from J, with 17 bases in between. Germline CDR1 SGHNT, CDR2 YENEEA. The CDR3 protein is CASSTLSGQRAFF. CDR3 DNA: TGTGCCAGCAGCACTCTGTCCGGACAGAGAGCTTTCTTT.

The chain employs TRBV30 and TRBJ2-1; 8 bases align to TRBD1. The V and J ends lost 7 bases and 4 bases, in that order; junction bases with no gene match: 3. Germline V CDR1 and CDR2: GTSNPN, SVGIG (reference sequence). The CDR3 runs 12 residues. The DNA for the CDR3 is TGTGCCTTCGACAGGGGATACAATGAGCAGTTCTTC. It specifies CAFDRGYNEQFF.

The rearrangement uses TRBV11-3 and TRBJ2-3, with 7 nucleotides matching TRBD2. The V gene end was trimmed by 8 bases and the J gene end by 3 bases; junction bases not matched to a gene: 2. Germline V gene data show CDR1 as SGHNT and CDR2 as YENEEA. This CDR3 comprises 12 residues. The DNA of the CDR3 is TGTGCCAGCGGGAGGGAGACAGATACGCAGTATTTT. Amino acids: CASGRETDTQYF. The full variable domain, completed using reference TRBV11-3 and TRBJ2-3, is EAGVVQSPRYKIIEKKQPVAFWCNPISGHNTLYWYLQNLGQGPELLIRYENEEAVDDSQLPKDRFSAERLKGVDSTLKIQPAELGDSAVYLCASGRETDTQYFGPGTRLTVL.

The CDR3 spells CASSLSGSAGGRTGELFF. CDR3 DNA: TGTGCCAGCAGCTTATCAGGGTCGGCGGGGGGACGCACCGGGGAGCTGTTTTTT. This rearrangement joins TRBV5-4 to TRBJ2-2; 8 bases fit TRBD2. CDR1 and CDR2 from the germline V gene are SGHNT and YYREEE (reference sequence). The trim removed 2 bases at V and 4 bases at J, leaving 13 bases unmatched. The CDR3 is 18 amino acids.

The chain is built from TRBV15 and TRBJ2-7, with 11 bases matching TRBD1. The CDR3 runs to 14 residues. The trim removed 4 bases at V and 2 bases at J, leaving 1 base unmatched. Germline V gene lookup returns CDR1 LNHNV and CDR2 YYDKDF (reference sequence). CDR3 protein: CATSTGQGAYEQYF. CDR3 DNA sequence: TGTGCCACCAGCACGGGACAGGGGGCCTACGAGCAGTACTTC.

V is TRBV7-2 and J is TRBJ1-2; no definite D call. Trimming left V 3 bases short and J 2 bases short, with 7 bases between. Germline CDR1 is SGHTA and CDR2 is FQGNSA. The CDR3 covers 13 residues. CDR3 coding DNA: TGTGCCAGCAGCTTGGAGTGGAACTATGGCTACACCTTC. This encodes CASSLEWNYGYTF.

The chain recombines TRBV7-2 with TRBJ2-1; TRBD2 aligns across 14 bases. J was trimmed by 9 bases and V by 6 bases; bases with no gene match: 10. The CDR3 is made up of 16 amino acids. The V gene's germline CDR1 is SGHTA and CDR2 FQGNSA. The CDR3 loop reads CASSRLAGGPVGEQFF. The CDR3 DNA sequence: TGTGCCAGCAGTCGACTAGCGGGGGGGCCAGTGGGTGAGCAGTTCTTC.

This chain connects TRBV13 to TRBJ1-6; 7 nucleotides align to TRBD1. CDR1 is PRHDT and CDR2 is FYEKMQ in the germline V gene (reference sequence). This CDR3 contains 14 residues. V was pared by 2 bases and J by 9 bases, with 4 bases of the junction left unmatched. CDR3 bases: TGTGCCAGCAGCTTAAGGGACAGCCCTTCACCCCTCCACTTT. Protein: CASSLRDSPSPLHF. Filled out from reference TRBV13 and TRBJ1-6, the complete variable domain reads AAGVIQSPRHLIKEKRETATLKCYPIPRHDTVYWYQQGPGQDPQFLISFYEKMQSDKGSIPDRFSAQQFSDYHSELNMSSLELGDSALYFCASSLRDSPSPLHFGNGTRLTVT.

This clone has just one count. The gene calls are TRBV27 and TRBJ1-5; D possibly corresponds to TRBD1 (5 bases). CDR1 and CDR2 from the germline V gene are MNHEY and SMNVEV (reference sequence). The germline V and J ends were trimmed by 6 bases and 2 bases, with 14 bases remaining between them. The CDR3 consists of 15 residues. CDR3 in amino acids: CASRNSGPRNQPQHF. In DNA, the CDR3 is TGTGCCAGCAGAAACTCAGGGCCGCGCAATCAGCCCCAGCATTTT.

This chain links TRBV18 with TRBJ2-3; D may be TRBD2 (5 bases). V was shortened by 1 base and J by 4 bases, with 12 bases between the two germline ends. Germline V gene sequence: CDR1 KGHSH, CDR2 LQKENI. The CDR3 runs to 15 residues. In DNA form, the CDR3 reads TGTGCCAGCTCACCACAGGGAGCCGAGGCAGATACGCAGTATTTT. Translated: CASSPQGAEADTQYF.

This chain joins TRBV7-6 and TRBJ2-3; 8 nucleotides agree with TRBD2. The germline CDR1 and CDR2 sequences are SGHVS and FNYEAQ. The CDR3 totals 15 residues. V lost 4 bases, J lost 2 bases, and 5 bases stayed unmatched. The CDR3 protein is CASSSGTSNTDTQYF. In nucleotides, the CDR3 is TGTGCCAGCAGCTCGGGGACTAGTAACACAGATACGCAGTATTTT.

The chain uses TRBV5-4 and TRBJ2-2; 10 bases fit TRBD2. This CDR3 spans 16 amino acids. V lost 1 base and J lost 7; bases outside the gene matches: 7. The germline V gene has CDR1 SGHNT and CDR2 YYREEE (reference sequence). This chain's CDR3 is CASSLSGRAGNGELFF. The CDR3 region has the DNA TGTGCCAGCAGCTTGAGCGGGAGGGCCGGGAACGGGGAGCTGTTTTTT.

This clone has only one observation. This chain connects TRBV15 to TRBJ1-3; D remains ambiguous. The CDR3 loop spans 14 amino acids. V was pared by 3 bases and J by 0 bases, with 6 bases between. Per germline, CDR1 LNHNV and CDR2 YYDKDF (reference sequence). The CDR3 loop is CATSSIYSGNTIYF. The CDR3 region has the DNA TGTGCCACCAGCAGTATCTACTCTGGAAACACCATATATTTT.

The chain employs TRBV4-2 and TRBJ1-2, with a weak D call TRBD1 (6 bases). This CDR3 has 17 residues. CDR1 is LGHNA and CDR2 is YNFKEQ in the germline V gene. V lost 0 bases to trimming and J lost 2 bases, with 16 bases between them. The CDR3 loop is CASSQDQPGHPNYGYTF. DNA for the CDR3: TGTGCCAGCAGCCAAGATCAACCGGGACACCCAAACTATGGCTACACCTTC.

This clone appeared once. The CDR3 spells CASSPRPLQRTNSPLHF. The CDR3 region has the DNA TGCGCCAGCAGCCCTAGGCCCTTACAGCGGACGAATTCACCCCTCCACTTT. The chain recombines TRBV5-1 with TRBJ1-6; no clear D. The CDR3 sequence is 17 residues long. In germline, CDR1 is SGHRS, CDR2 YFSETQ. Trimming left V 4 bases short and J 7 bases short, with 21 bases between. The complete variable domain, with remaining parts taken from reference TRBV5-1 and TRBJ1-6, reads KAGVTQTPRYLIKTRGQQVTLSCSPISGHRSVSWYQQTPGQGLQFLFEYFSETQRNKGNFPGRFSGRQFSNSRSEMNVSTLELGDSALYLCASSPRPLQRTNSPLHFGNGTRLTVT.

This rearrangement joins TRBV30 to TRBJ2-7, with no clear D. Between the trimmed V and J ends, which lost 2 bases and 6 bases, there was a span of 11 bases. The CDR3 covers 12 residues. Germline assignment: CDR1 GTSNPN and CDR2 SVGIG (reference sequence). The CDR3 protein is CAWSPSRVEQYF. The CDR3 DNA reads as TGTGCCTGGAGTCCCTCCCGAGTCGAGCAGTACTTC.

CDR3: CASSVRQGDEQYF. The DNA of the CDR3 is TGTGCCAGCAGTGTGCGACAGGGGGACGAGCAGTACTTC. This chain connects TRBV6-1 to TRBJ2-7; 9 bases align to TRBD1. Looked up from germline, CDR1 is MNHNS and CDR2 is SASEGT. Losses at the gene ends were 4 bases for V and 5 bases for J; bases not matched to a gene: 3. CDR3 length equals 13 residues.

V and J are TRBV5-1 and TRBJ1-2, with 7 bases matching TRBD1. The CDR3 has 14 amino acids. Germline trimming cut 4 bases from V and 10 bases from J; bases unmatched to any gene: 13. The germline CDR1 and CDR2 sequences are SGHRS and YFSETQ. Here the CDR3 DNA reads TGCGCCAGCAGCCCTGACAGGGCCCAATGGGACTACACCTTC. Encoded protein: CASSPDRAQWDYTF.

V is TRBV5-6 and J is TRBJ2-4; no firm D call. The V end was cut by 0 bases, the J end by 2 bases, with 12 bases between. Per the germline V gene, CDR1 is SGHDT and CDR2 is YYEEEE. This CDR3 contains 16 residues. The chain's CDR3 is CASSLGRFETKNIQYF. The DNA of the CDR3 is TGTGCCAGCAGCTTGGGGAGATTTGAGACCAAAAACATTCAGTACTTC.

V and J are TRBV5-5 and TRBJ1-1; no reliable D call. Germline CDR1 SGHKS, CDR2 YYEKEE (reference sequence). This CDR3 contains 15 residues. The V end lost 1 base, the J end lost 0 bases, and 10 bases lay between the germline ends. CDR3 coding DNA: TGTGCCAGCAGCTTGCGTTTCTCTATGAACACTGAAGCTTTCTTT. Amino acids: CASSLRFSMNTEAFF.

The chain is built from TRBV14 and TRBJ1-3; TRBD1 agrees at 7 bases. Germline V lookup: CDR1 SGHDN, CDR2 FVKESK. Trimming removed 2 bases from V and 7 bases from J; junction bases left unmatched: 11. The CDR3 has 16 amino acids. The DNA for the CDR3 is TGTGCCAGCAGCCAACGGACAGGCCGAGTCGGTAACACCATATATTTT. Amino acid sequence: CASSQRTGRVGNTIYF.

This chain joins TRBV18 and TRBJ1-5; D might be TRBD1 (6 bases). Germline values: CDR1 KGHSH, CDR2 LQKENI. The CDR3 is 16 amino acids. Trimming shortened V by 4 bases and J by 0 bases, and 13 bases separated the two germline ends. The DNA for the CDR3 is TGTGCCAGCTCACGCGAACAGGGAAATAGCAATCAGCCCCAGCATTTT. Protein product: CASSREQGNSNQPQHF.

This chain uses TRBV19 with TRBJ1-2; possibly TRBD1 for D (6 bases). CDR1 is LNHDA, CDR2 SQIVND, per germline (reference sequence). CDR3 length: 13 residues. V gave up 7 bases and J gave up 3 bases, with 12 bases separating them. The CDR3 sequence is CASTTQGYYGYTF. Here the CDR3 DNA reads TGTGCCAGTACTACCCAGGGGTACTATGGCTACACCTTC.

The chain is built from TRBV18 and TRBJ1-3, with no clear D. The germline V gene encodes CDR1 KGHSH and CDR2 LQKENI. Trimming pared 2 bases from V and 0 bases from J, leaving 8 bases between. The CDR3 sequence is 15 residues long. The CDR3 protein is CASSPSAGSGNTIYF. CDR3 nucleotides: TGTGCCAGCTCACCATCGGCGGGCTCTGGAAACACCATATATTTT.

This chain uses TRBV7-3 with TRBJ2-5, with D perhaps matching TRBD2 (6 bases). V dropped 4 bases and J dropped 2 bases, with 14 bases sitting between them. The CDR3 has 15 amino acids. The V gene's germline CDR1 is SGHTA and CDR2 FQGTGA. CDR3 sequence reads: CASSWRGGEQETQYF. The CDR3 bases are TGTGCCAGCAGCTGGCGGGGCGGGGAACAAGAGACCCAGTACTTC.